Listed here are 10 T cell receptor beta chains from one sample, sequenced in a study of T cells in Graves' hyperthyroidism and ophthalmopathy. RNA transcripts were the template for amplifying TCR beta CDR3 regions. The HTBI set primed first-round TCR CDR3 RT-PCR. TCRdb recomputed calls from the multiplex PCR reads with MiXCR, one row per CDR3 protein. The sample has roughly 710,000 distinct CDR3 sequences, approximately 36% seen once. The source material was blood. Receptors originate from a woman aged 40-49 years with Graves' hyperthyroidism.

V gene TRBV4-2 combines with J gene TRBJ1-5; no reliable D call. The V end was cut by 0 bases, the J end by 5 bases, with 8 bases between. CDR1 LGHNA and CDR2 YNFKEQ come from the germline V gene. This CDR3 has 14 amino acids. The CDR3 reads CASSQEGFDQPQHF. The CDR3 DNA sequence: TGTGCCAGCAGCCAAGAGGGGTTTGATCAGCCCCAGCATTTT.

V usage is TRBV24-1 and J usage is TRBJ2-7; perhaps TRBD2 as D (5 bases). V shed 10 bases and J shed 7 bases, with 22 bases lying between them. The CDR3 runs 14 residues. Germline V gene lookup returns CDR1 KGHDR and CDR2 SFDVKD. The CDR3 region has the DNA TGTGCCACTTCTGAGGGTCGAGGTGAGCAGGAGCAGTACTTC. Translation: CATSEGRGEQEQYF.

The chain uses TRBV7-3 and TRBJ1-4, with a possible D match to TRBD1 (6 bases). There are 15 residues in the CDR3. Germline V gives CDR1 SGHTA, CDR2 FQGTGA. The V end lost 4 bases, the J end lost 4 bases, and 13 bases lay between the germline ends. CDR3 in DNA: TGTGCCAGCAGCTCCCCGAGGGGGGATAATGAAAAACTGTTTTTT. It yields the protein CASSSPRGDNEKLFF.

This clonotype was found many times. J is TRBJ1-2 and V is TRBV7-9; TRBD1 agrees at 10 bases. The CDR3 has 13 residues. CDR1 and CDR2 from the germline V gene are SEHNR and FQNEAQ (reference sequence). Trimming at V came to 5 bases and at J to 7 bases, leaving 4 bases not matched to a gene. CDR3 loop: CASSPGQGIGYTF. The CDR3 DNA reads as TGTGCCAGCAGCCCGGGACAGGGGATTGGCTACACCTTC. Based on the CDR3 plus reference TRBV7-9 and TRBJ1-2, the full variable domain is DTGVSQNPRHKITKRGQNVTFRCDPISEHNRLYWYRQTLGQGPEFLTYFQNEAQLEKSRLLSDRFSAERPKGSFSTLEIQRTEQGDSAMYLCASSPGQGIGYTFGSGTRLTVV.

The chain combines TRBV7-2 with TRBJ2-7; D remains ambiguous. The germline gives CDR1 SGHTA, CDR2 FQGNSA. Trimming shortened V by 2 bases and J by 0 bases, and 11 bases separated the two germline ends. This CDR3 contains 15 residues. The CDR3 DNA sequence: TGTGCCAGCAGCTTAAACCGGTTTAGCTCCTACGAGCAGTACTTC. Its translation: CASSLNRFSSYEQYF.

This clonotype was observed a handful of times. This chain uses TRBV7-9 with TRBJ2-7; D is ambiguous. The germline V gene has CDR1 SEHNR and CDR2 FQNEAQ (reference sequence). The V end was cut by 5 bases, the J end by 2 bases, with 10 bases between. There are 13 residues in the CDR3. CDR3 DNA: TGTGCCAGCAGCACTGGTCGGGCCTACGAGCAGTACTTC. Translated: CASSTGRAYEQYF.

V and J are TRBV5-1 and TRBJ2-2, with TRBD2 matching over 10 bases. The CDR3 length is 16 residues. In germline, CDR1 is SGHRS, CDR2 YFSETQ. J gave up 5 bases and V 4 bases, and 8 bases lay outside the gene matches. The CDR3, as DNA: TGCGCCAGCAGCCCCCGCCAGCGGGAGGGGACCGGGGAGCTGTTTTTT. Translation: CASSPRQREGTGELFF.

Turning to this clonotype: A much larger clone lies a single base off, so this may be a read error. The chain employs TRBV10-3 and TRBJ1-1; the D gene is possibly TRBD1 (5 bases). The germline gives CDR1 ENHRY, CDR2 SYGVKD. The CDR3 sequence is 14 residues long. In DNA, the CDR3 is TGTGCCAGCAGTCAACAGGAGGCGCGGACTGAAGCTTTCTTT. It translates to CASSQQEARTEAFF.

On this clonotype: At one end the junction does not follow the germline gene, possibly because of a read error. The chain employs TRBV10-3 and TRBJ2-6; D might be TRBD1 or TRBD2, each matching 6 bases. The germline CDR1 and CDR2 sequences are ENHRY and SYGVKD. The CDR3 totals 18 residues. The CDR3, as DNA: TGTGCCATCAGTGAGACTCCGGGCCCAACGACGGGGGCCACCGTCCTGAGTTTC. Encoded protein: CAISETPGPTTGATVLSF.

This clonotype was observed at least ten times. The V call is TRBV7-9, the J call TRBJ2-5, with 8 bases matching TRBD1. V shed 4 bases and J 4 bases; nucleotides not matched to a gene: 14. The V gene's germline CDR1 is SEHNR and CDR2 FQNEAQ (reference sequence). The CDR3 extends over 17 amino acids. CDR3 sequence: CASSSIKAGTGGETQYF. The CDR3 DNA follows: TGTGCCAGCAGCTCAATAAAGGCCGGGACAGGAGGAGAGACCCAGTACTTC.